This T cell receptor beta chain emerged from a study of human T cells and chemical hapten exposure. Study findings and constraints: TCRs at high frequency, those above 1 in 1000, did not change with DPC sensitization.

This clonotype has at least ten counts. Its antigen is not known. This CDR3 has 13 residues. Germline assignment: CDR1 SGHRS and CDR2 YFSETQ. V lost 4 bases and J 1 base, leaving 8 bases between the germline ends. Researchers extracted total RNA from unfractionated whole blood. TCRdb recomputed calls from the 5' RACE reads with MiXCR, one row per CDR3 protein. The sample carries about 81,000 distinct CDR3 sequences, about 8.4% recorded once. V usage is TRBV5-1 and J usage is TRBJ1-1; D gene uncertain. The sequence derives from a male donor in good health. CDR3 in amino acids: CASSLNTNTEAFF. CDR3 nucleotide sequence: TGCGCCAGCAGCCTAAATACGAACACTGAAGCTTTCTTT.